Shown below are 5 T cell receptor beta chains from a single sample sequenced in a study of cytomegalovirus exposure and HLA in healthy donors. The PCR employed 60 Vbeta primers together with 13 Jbeta primers. TCRdb keeps only in-frame clones here, not all; method: immunoSEQ multiplex PCR. The sample has about 86,000 clones; about three quarters are singletons. Sequences were obtained from PBMCs. These receptors originate from a man aged 60-69 years in good health and CMV-seronegative.

This sequence joins TRBV7-2 and TRBJ1-2; 8 nucleotides line up with TRBD1. V was pared by 6 bases and J by 8 bases, with 17 bases of the junction left unmatched. Per germline, CDR1 SGHTA and CDR2 FQGNSA. This CDR3 contains 16 residues. Written as DNA, the CDR3 is TGTGCCAGCAGTCTTCGACAGGGGAATCCCTTAGAAGGCTACACCTTC. It translates to CASSLRQGNPLEGYTF.

Only a few counts were recorded for this clone. The chain employs TRBV11-2 and TRBJ2-3; D might be TRBD1 (6 bases). The CDR3 is 13 residues long. The V gene's germline CDR1 is SGHAT and CDR2 FQNNGV. Trimming pared 5 bases from V and 6 bases from J, leaving 12 bases between. The CDR3 is CASSENRADTQYF. CDR3 DNA: TGTGCCAGCAGCGAAAACAGGGCCGATACGCAGTATTTT.

The chain employs TRBV6-5 and TRBJ1-5; maybe TRBD1 (6 bases). V was cut by 5 bases and J by 7 bases, with 12 bases left in between. CDR3 length equals 13 residues. Germline V gives CDR1 MNHEY, CDR2 SVGAGI. In nucleotides, the CDR3 is TGTGCCAGCAGTGGGATACAGGGACAGCCCCAGCATTTT. Amino acid sequence: CASSGIQGQPQHF.

This chain uses TRBV5-1 with TRBJ2-5, with TRBD2 as a possible D gene (7 bases). The CDR3 spans 14 residues. The germline V gene encodes CDR1 SGHRS and CDR2 YFSETQ. V lost 4 bases, J lost 3 bases, and 13 bases lay in between. CDR3 sequence reads: CASSGGAGKETQYF. Here the CDR3 DNA reads TGCGCCAGCAGCGGGGGGGCGGGGAAAGAGACCCAGTACTTC.

This chain uses TRBV7-2 with TRBJ2-5, with TRBD2 as a possible D gene (6 bases). V dropped 4 bases and J dropped 7 bases, with 13 bases sitting between them. The CDR3 runs 13 residues. Germline CDR1 is SGHTA and CDR2 is FQGNSA. CDR3 nucleotide sequence: TGTGCCAGCAGCTCAAACCCGGAGGGGACCCAGTACTTC. The encoded protein is CASSSNPEGTQYF.